These 3 T cell receptor beta chains were all obtained from the same sample, sequenced in a study of T cells after yellow fever vaccination. TCRdb reprocessed the 5' RACE reads with MiXCR, giving one entry per CDR3 protein. The data show hundreds of thousands of distinct CDR3 sequences, 6.2% seen once. Source: PBMCs, taken 5 days after the yellow fever booster vaccination. All receptors derive from a man aged 25-45 years who received the YFV17D yellow fever vaccine.

The CDR3, as DNA: TGTGCCAGCAGATATGGGACTTCCCATTCACCCCTCCACTTT. Residues: CASRYGTSHSPLHF. The chain recombines TRBV28 with TRBJ1-6, with D tentatively TRBD1 (5 bases). The CDR3 is made up of 14 amino acids. Trimming cost V 6 bases and J 8 bases, with 14 bases left between them. CDR1 and CDR2 from the germline V gene are MDHEN and SYDVKM.

This clonotype was seen at least ten times. This rearrangement joins TRBV5-4 to TRBJ2-7, with 8 bases matching TRBD2. The germline CDR1 and CDR2 sequences are SGHNT and YYREEE (reference sequence). The CDR3 spans 14 residues. Germline trimming cut 3 bases from V and 2 bases from J; bases unmatched to any gene: 4. As DNA, the CDR3 is TGTGCCAGCAGCTCCCCGGGACTAGCCTACGAGCAGTACTTC. It specifies CASSSPGLAYEQYF.

This chain joins TRBV9 and TRBJ2-1; no firm D call. V was cut by 2 bases and J by 5 bases, with 11 bases left in between. Germline V CDR1 and CDR2: SGDLS, YYNGEE. This CDR3 region has 14 residues. In DNA form, the CDR3 reads TGTGCCAGCAGCGTTACAGCCACGGACAATGAGCAGTTCTTC. Translation gives CASSVTATDNEQFF.